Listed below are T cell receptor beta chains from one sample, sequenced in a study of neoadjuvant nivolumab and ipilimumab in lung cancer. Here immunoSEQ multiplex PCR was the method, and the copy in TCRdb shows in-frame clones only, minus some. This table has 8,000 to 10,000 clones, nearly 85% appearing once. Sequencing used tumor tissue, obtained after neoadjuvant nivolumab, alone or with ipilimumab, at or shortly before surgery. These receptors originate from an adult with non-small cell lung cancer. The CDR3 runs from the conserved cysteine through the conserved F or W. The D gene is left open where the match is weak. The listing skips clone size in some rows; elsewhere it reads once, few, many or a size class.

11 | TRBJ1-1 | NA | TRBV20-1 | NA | CSHQGNTEAFF | TGCAGTCACCAGGGGAACACTGAAGCTTTCTTT
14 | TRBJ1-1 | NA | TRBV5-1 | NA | CASSLAEGGAEAFF | TGCGCCAGCAGCTTGGCCGAGGGGGGCGCTGAAGCTTTCTTT
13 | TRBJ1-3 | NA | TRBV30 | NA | CAWSENEGGTIYF | TGTGCCTGGAGCGAAAACGAGGGAGGCACCATATATTTT
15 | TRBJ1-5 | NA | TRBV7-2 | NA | CASSKDGNSNQPQHF | TGTGCCAGCAGCAAGGACGGTAATAGCAATCAGCCCCAGCATTTT
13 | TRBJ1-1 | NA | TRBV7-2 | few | CASSLELRSEAFF | TGTGCCAGCAGCTTGGAGCTTCGGAGTGAAGCTTTCTTT
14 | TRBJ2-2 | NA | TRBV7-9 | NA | CASTLAWGTGELFF | TGTGCCAGCACCCTTGCTTGGGGGACCGGGGAGCTGTTTTTT
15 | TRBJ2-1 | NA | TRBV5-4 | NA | CASSLDAEVGGGQFF | TGTGCCAGCAGCTTGGATGCGGAGGTAGGGGGTGGGCAGTTCTTC
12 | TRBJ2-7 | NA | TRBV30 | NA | CAWSQGRKEQYF | TGTGCCTGGAGTCAGGGGCGCAAGGAGCAGTACTTC
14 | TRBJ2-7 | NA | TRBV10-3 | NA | CAISNGGRTSRQYF | TGTGCCATCAGTAATGGAGGACGGACGAGTAGGCAGTACTTC
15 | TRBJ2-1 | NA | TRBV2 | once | CASSPSRGSYNEQFF | TGTGCCAGCAGCCCCTCGAGGGGCTCCTACAATGAGCAGTTCTTC
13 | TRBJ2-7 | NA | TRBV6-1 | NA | CASSDWDPDEQYF | TGTGCCAGCAGTGATTGGGATCCGGACGAGCAGTACTTC
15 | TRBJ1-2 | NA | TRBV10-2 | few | CASGSGRDTLRGYTF | TGCGCCAGCGGATCTGGACGGGACACCCTCCGCGGCTACACCTTC
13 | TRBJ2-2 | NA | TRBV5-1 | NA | CASSLTAEGELFF | TGCGCCAGCAGCTTAACTGCGGAGGGGGAGCTGTTTTTT
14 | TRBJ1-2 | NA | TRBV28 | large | CASSRLYEDYGYTF | TGTGCCAGCAGTCGACTATATGAGGACTATGGCTACACCTTC
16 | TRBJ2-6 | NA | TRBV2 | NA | CASSALWGAGANVLTF | TGTGCCAGCAGTGCCCTATGGGGTGCTGGGGCCAACGTCCTGACTTTC
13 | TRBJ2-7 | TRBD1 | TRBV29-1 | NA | CSAGTGGGYEQYF | TGCAGCGCTGGGACAGGGGGCGGCTACGAGCAGTACTTC
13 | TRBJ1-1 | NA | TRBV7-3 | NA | CASSFGPNTEAFF | TGTGCCAGCAGCTTTGGACCGAACACTGAAGCTTTCTTT
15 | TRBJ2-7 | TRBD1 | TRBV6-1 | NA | CASSDRDRVRYEQYF | TGTGCCAGCAGTGACCGGGACAGGGTGAGGTACGAGCAGTACTTC
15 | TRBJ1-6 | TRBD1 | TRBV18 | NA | CASSPSGTGESPLHF | TGTGCCAGCTCACCTTCCGGGACAGGGGAATCACCCCTCCACTTT
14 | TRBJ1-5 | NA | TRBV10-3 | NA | CAISLQGTNQPQHF | TGTGCCATCAGCCTACAGGGCACTAATCAGCCCCAGCATTTT
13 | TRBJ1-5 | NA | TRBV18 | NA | CASSQRRDQPQHF | TGTGCCAGCTCTCAACGCAGAGATCAGCCCCAGCATTTT
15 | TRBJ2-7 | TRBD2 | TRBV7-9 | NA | CASSDRTSGSYEQYF | TGTGCCAGCAGCGACCGGACTAGCGGGAGCTACGAGCAGTACTTC
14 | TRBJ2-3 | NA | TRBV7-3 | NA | CASSLSGGADTQYF | TGTGCCAGCAGCTTATCAGGAGGCGCAGATACGCAGTATTTT
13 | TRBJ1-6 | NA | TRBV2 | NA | CASSEFFNSPLHF | TGTGCCAGCAGTGAGTTTTTCAATTCACCCCTCCACTTT
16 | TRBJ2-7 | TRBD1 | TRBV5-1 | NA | CASSPDGTGNSYEQYF | TGCGCCAGCAGCCCGGACGGGACAGGGAATTCCTACGAGCAGTACTTC
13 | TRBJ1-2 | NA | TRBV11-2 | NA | CASSLAGNYGYTF | TGTGCCAGCAGCTTAGCAGGGAACTATGGCTACACCTTC
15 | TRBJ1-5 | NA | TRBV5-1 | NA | CASSLDSGGNQPQHF | TGCGCCAGCAGCTTGGACAGTGGGGGCAATCAGCCCCAGCATTTT
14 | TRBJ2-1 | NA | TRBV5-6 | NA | CASSSGTPYNEQFF | TGTGCCAGCAGCTCCGGGACACCGTACAATGAGCAGTTCTTC
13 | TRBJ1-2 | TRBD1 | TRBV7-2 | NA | CASSPDRNYGYTF | TGTGCCAGCAGCCCGGACAGGAACTATGGCTACACCTTC
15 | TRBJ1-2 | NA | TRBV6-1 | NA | CASSFSRGGDYGYTF | TGTGCCAGCAGTTTTTCACGTGGCGGGGACTATGGCTACACCTTC
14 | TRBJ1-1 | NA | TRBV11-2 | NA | CASSLAGRNTEAFF | TGTGCCAGCAGCTTAGCGGGGAGGAACACTGAAGCTTTCTTT
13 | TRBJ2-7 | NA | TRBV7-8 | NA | CASSPVGSYEQYF | TGTGCCAGCAGCCCAGTAGGTTCCTACGAGCAGTACTTC
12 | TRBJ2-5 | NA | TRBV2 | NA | CASSYSEETQYF | TGTGCCAGCAGTTACTCAGAAGAGACCCAGTACTTC
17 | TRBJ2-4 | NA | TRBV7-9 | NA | CASSLAPTTRLWNIQYF | TGTGCCAGCAGCTTAGCCCCTACGACTAGGCTCTGGAACATTCAGTACTTC
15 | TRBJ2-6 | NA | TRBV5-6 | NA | CASSVPGSGANVLTF | TGTGCCAGCAGCGTTCCCGGGAGTGGGGCCAACGTCCTGACTTTC
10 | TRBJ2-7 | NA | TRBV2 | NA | CASSGTKQYF | TGTGCCAGCAGCGGAACCAAGCAGTACTTC
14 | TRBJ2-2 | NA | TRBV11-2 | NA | CASSLDKGNGELFF | TGTGCCAGCAGCTTAGATAAGGGAAACGGGGAGCTGTTTTTT
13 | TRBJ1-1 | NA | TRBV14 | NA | CASSQGQFTEAFF | TGTGCCAGCAGCCAAGGACAGTTCACTGAAGCTTTCTTT
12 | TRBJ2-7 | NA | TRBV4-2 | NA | CASSPDRYEQYF | TGTGCCAGCAGCCCCGACAGGTACGAGCAGTACTTC
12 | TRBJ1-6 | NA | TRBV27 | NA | CASSFPGSPLHF | TGTGCCAGCAGTTTCCCGGGGTCACCCCTCCACTTT
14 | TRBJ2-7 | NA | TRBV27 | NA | CASRGQPSSYEQYF | TGTGCCAGCAGAGGACAGCCTTCCTCCTACGAGCAGTACTTC
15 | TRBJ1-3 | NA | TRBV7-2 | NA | CASSFGRSSGNTIYF | TGTGCCAGCAGCTTCGGCAGGAGCTCTGGAAACACCATATATTTT
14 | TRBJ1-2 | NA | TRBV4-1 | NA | CASSQDPVNYGYTF | TGCGCCAGCAGCCAAGATCCAGTTAACTATGGCTACACCTTC
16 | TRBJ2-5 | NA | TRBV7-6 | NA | CASSLVPRGGQETQYF | TGTGCCAGCAGCTTAGTTCCCAGGGGGGGTCAAGAGACCCAGTACTTC
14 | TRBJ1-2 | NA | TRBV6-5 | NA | CASSYSWPPYGYTF | TGTGCCAGCAGTTACTCTTGGCCCCCCTATGGCTACACCTTC
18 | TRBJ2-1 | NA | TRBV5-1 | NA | CASSFSPGAATPGGEQFF | TGCGCCAGCAGCTTTAGCCCCGGGGCCGCAACCCCAGGAGGGGAGCAGTTCTTC
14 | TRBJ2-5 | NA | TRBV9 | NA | CASSVSRSWQTQYF | TGTGCCAGCAGCGTCTCAAGGAGTTGGCAGACCCAGTACTTC
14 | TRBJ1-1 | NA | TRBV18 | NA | CASAQSLGGTEAFF | TGTGCCAGCGCTCAGTCCCTGGGCGGCACTGAAGCTTTCTTT
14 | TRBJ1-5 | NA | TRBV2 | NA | CASSGTISNQPQHF | TGTGCCAGCAGTGGGACGATCTCGAATCAGCCCCAGCATTTT
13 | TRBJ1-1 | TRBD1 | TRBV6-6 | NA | CASTGTGFTEAFF | TGTGCCAGCACCGGGACAGGGTTCACTGAAGCTTTCTTT
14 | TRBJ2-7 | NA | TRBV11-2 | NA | CASSLGGIAYEQYF | TGTGCCAGCAGCTTGGGTGGGATCGCCTACGAGCAGTACTTC
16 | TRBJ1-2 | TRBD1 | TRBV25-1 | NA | CASSGLGTGSEHGYTF | TGTGCCAGCAGTGGGTTGGGGACAGGGAGTGAGCATGGCTACACCTTC